This T cell receptor beta chain is drawn from a study of lymphopenia after photon versus proton radiotherapy. General study findings and limits: Photon-treated patients lost naive T cells and TCR diversity; proton-treated stayed stable. Oligoclonal CD8+ Temra expansion after nadir drove photon patients' diversity drop. In patients who died, overall survival fell as post-nadir TCR diversity dropped more. Authors raise, but do not show, better survival with proton therapy.

The assay was immunoSEQ multiplex PCR, and TCRdb's table has in-frame clones only and misses some. This table holds about 23,000 clones, about nine tenths found once. In regard to this clone: Its matching antigen is unknown. This same CDR3 is encoded by further DNA sequences in the sample.

CDR1 and CDR2 (germline): MNHEY, SVGAGI. The CDR3 has 14 amino acids. V shed 2 bases and J shed 0 bases, with 6 bases lying between them. This specimen consisted of peripheral blood, obtained from a patient treated with proton-based radiotherapy. This chain links TRBV6-5 with TRBJ2-3; D is perhaps TRBD2 (5 bases). The sequence was collected from a woman in her 70s with pancreatic cancer. Some clones in this sample may be carry-over from other donors' samples. The CDR3 region has the DNA TGTGCCAGCAGTTACGGCGGGAGCACAGATACGCAGTATTTT. Translating it yields CASSYGGSTDTQYF.